This T cell receptor beta chain was profiled in a study of T cells after yellow fever vaccination. For TCR, cDNA came from 5'RACE template switching, which added a universal primer site and UMIs. TCRdb used MiXCR to reprocess the 5' RACE reads, holding one entry per CDR3 protein. Altogether approximately 300,000 distinct CDR3 sequences are present, roughly 8.7% being singletons, with the ten largest covering around 17%. The input for sequencing was PBMCs, taken on the day of the first yellow fever vaccination. The TCR sequence derives from a man aged 18 to 29 who received the YFV17D yellow fever vaccine.

The CDR3 loop is CASSLRQWAPNGYTF. The CDR3 nucleotides are TGTGCCAGCAGCCTCCGCCAGTGGGCGCCAAATGGCTACACCTTC. The chain links TRBV4-2 to TRBJ1-2, with D hard to call. Trimming shortened V by 4 bases and J by 6 bases, and 18 bases separated the two germline ends. CDR1 and CDR2 from the germline V gene are LGHNA and YNFKEQ. This CDR3 has 15 amino acids.